Following are 30 T cell receptor beta chains from one sample sequenced in a study of blood T cell repertoires in COVID-19. Sequenced by immunoSEQ multiplex PCR; TCRdb stores in-frame clones only, minus some. This table holds roughly 220,000 clones, about four fifths found once. Sample: peripheral blood. The source is a woman older than 75 with COVID-19, enrolled during active disease.

This chain uses TRBV28 with TRBJ2-1; the match to TRBD2 covers 14 bases. Germline-derived CDR1 and CDR2 are MDHEN and SYDVKM. Trimming took 4 bases from V and 7 from J; bases not matched to a gene: 9. CDR3 length equals 17 residues. The CDR3 region has the DNA TGTGCCAGCAGTTCGACTAGCGGGAGGGCTATGTGGAATGAGCAGTTCTTC. It encodes CASSSTSGRAMWNEQFF.

The chain employs TRBV2 and TRBJ2-3, with D possibly matching TRBD2 (5 bases). CDR1 SNHLY and CDR2 FYNNEI come from the germline V gene. The CDR3 has 16 amino acids. The V gene lost 1 base and the J gene lost 4 bases, with 15 bases spanning the gap. The CDR3 nucleotides read TGTGCCAGCAGTGAAGGTCGCGGTAGCGCCGCAGATACGCAGTATTTT. Its translation is CASSEGRGSAADTQYF.

The chain recombines TRBV10-2 with TRBJ1-1, with D possibly TRBD1 on 5 matching bases. Trimming removed 8 bases at V and 5 bases at J, with 9 bases between. The CDR3 has 11 amino acids. Per the germline V gene, CDR1 is WSHSY and CDR2 is SAAADI. The CDR3 region is CASGGGTEAFF. The CDR3 DNA follows: TGCGCCAGCGGGGGGGGAACTGAAGCTTTCTTT.

This clone appeared a single time. The chain recombines TRBV7-6 with TRBJ2-1, with 7 bases that match TRBD2. V dropped 3 bases and J dropped 5; count of bases not matched to a gene: 1. From germline, CDR1 is SGHVS and CDR2 FNYEAQ. The CDR3 runs 13 residues. CDR3 sequence: CASSFLADNEQFF. The CDR3 DNA reads as TGTGCCAGCAGCTTTCTAGCGGACAATGAGCAGTTCTTC.

The chain has TRBV5-4 and TRBJ2-5; D is possibly TRBD2 (7 bases). Trimming removed 4 bases at V and 4 bases at J, with 20 bases between. The germline gives CDR1 SGHNT, CDR2 YYREEE (reference sequence). The CDR3 is 16 amino acids. CDR3 DNA sequence: TGTGCCAGCAGCCTGGGGGCGGGAGTGGCTGTAGAGACCCAGTACTTC. Protein product: CASSLGAGVAVETQYF.

In DNA, the CDR3 is TGCGCCAGCAGCCAAGAGTGGGGGGACTATGGCTACACCTTC. Its translation is CASSQEWGDYGYTF. V usage is TRBV4-1 and J usage is TRBJ1-2, with a possible D match to TRBD1 (5 bases). Trimming shortened V by 0 bases and J by 3 bases, and 8 bases separated the two germline ends. CDR3 length equals 14 residues. Germline V lookup: CDR1 MGHRA, CDR2 YSYEKL.

V is TRBV15 and J is TRBJ2-1, with a tentative D call TRBD2 (8 bases). CDR1 and CDR2 from the germline V gene are LNHNV and YYDKDF (reference sequence). The CDR3 is 16 residues long. The ends were cut back, 5 bases at V and 8 bases at J, with 22 bases in the middle. This CDR3 reads CATSFPKGAGGDEQFF. CDR3 nucleotides: TGTGCCACCAGCTTCCCCAAGGGGGCGGGGGGCGATGAGCAGTTCTTC.

The rearrangement links TRBV5-1 to TRBJ2-7; D remains unclear. Trimming left V 6 bases short and J 0 bases short, with 13 bases between. The CDR3 is 14 residues long. Germline CDR1 reads SGHRS; CDR2 reads YFSETQ. In nucleotides, the CDR3 is TGCGCCAGCACGGTCGGTGGCGGCTCCTACGAGCAGTACTTC. Translation: CASTVGGGSYEQYF.

CDR3 amino acids: CASSFEGRETQYF. As DNA, the CDR3 is TGTGCCAGCAGCTTTGAGGGGAGGGAGACCCAGTACTTC. V usage is TRBV7-2 and J usage is TRBJ2-5; D is possibly TRBD2 (6 bases). The CDR3 sequence is 13 residues long. The ends were cut back, 3 bases at V and 5 bases at J, with 10 bases in the middle. Germline CDR1 SGHTA, CDR2 FQGNSA. The variable domain in full, with the rest retrieved from reference TRBV7-2 and TRBJ2-5, is GAGVSQSPSNKVTEKGKDVELRCDPISGHTALYWYRQSLGQGLEFLIYFQGNSAPDKSGLPSDRFSAERTGGSVSTLTIQRTQQEDSAVYLCASSFEGRETQYFGPGTRLLVL.

The chain is built from TRBV2 and TRBJ2-3; TRBD2 aligns across 8 bases. The CDR3 has 16 amino acids. CDR1 is SNHLY, CDR2 FYNNEI, per germline. V lost 2 bases to trimming and J lost 6 bases; unmatched junction nucleotides: 10. CDR3 sequence reads: CASSELAGLSGDTQYF. Here the CDR3 DNA reads TGTGCCAGCAGTGAACTAGCGGGTCTAAGCGGGGATACGCAGTATTTT. The variable domain in full, with the rest retrieved from reference TRBV2 and TRBJ2-3, is EPEVTQTPSHQVTQMGQEVILRCVPISNHLYFYWYRQILGQKVEFLVSFYNNEISEKSEIFDDQFSVERPDGSNFTLKIRSTKLEDSAMYFCASSELAGLSGDTQYFGPGTRLTVL.

With regard to this clone: Distinct nucleotide sequences in the sample also encode this CDR3. V usage is TRBV7-8 and J usage is TRBJ2-7; possibly TRBD2 for D (6 bases). This CDR3 has 13 amino acids. The ends were cut back, 1 base at V and 6 bases at J, with 10 bases in the middle. Per germline, CDR1 SGHVS and CDR2 FQNEAQ. As DNA, the CDR3 is TGTGCCAGCAGCTTAGGGGGAGGCGGCGAGCAGTACTTC. It yields the protein CASSLGGGGEQYF.

This sequence joins TRBV5-1 and TRBJ2-7, with D perhaps matching TRBD2 (5 bases). The germline gives CDR1 SGHRS, CDR2 YFSETQ. The CDR3 consists of 13 residues. V lost 7 bases and J 0 bases, leaving 11 bases between the germline ends. The CDR3 spells CASGSALSYEQYF. DNA of the CDR3: TGCGCCAGCGGGAGTGCTCTCTCCTACGAGCAGTACTTC.

A single count supports this clone. V gene TRBV2 combines with J gene TRBJ1-2, with 8 nucleotides matching TRBD1. V lost 7 bases and J lost 2; bases outside the gene matches: 6. CDR1 is SNHLY, CDR2 FYNNEI, per germline. The CDR3 has 14 residues. Written as DNA, the CDR3 is TGTGCCAGCAAGTACAGGGGGGAAAACTATGGCTACACCTTC. Amino acid sequence: CASKYRGENYGYTF. Full variable domain (outside the CDR3, taken from reference TRBV2 and TRBJ1-2): EPEVTQTPSHQVTQMGQEVILRCVPISNHLYFYWYRQILGQKVEFLVSFYNNEISEKSEIFDDQFSVERPDGSNFTLKIRSTKLEDSAMYFCASKYRGENYGYTFGSGTRLTVV.

The CDR3, as DNA: TGTGCCAGCAGCCCTAGCAGCGGGAGAGCCTACGAGCAGTACTTC. Encoded protein: CASSPSSGRAYEQYF. The rearrangement links TRBV9 to TRBJ2-7, with 8 positions matching TRBD2. V lost 4 bases to trimming and J lost 2 bases; unmatched junction nucleotides: 8. This CDR3 contains 15 residues. CDR1 and CDR2 (germline): SGDLS, YYNGEE.

This clone was detected a few times. V gene TRBV6-2 or TRBV6-3 combines with J gene TRBJ1-1, with TRBD1 as a possible D gene (5 bases). The CDR3 has 13 residues. Germline lookup yields CDR1 MNHEY and CDR2 SVGEGT. Trimming removed 0 bases at V and 8 bases at J, with 10 bases between. The CDR3 reads CASSYSGELEAFF. The CDR3 DNA reads TGTGCCAGCAGTTACTCAGGGGAACTCGAAGCTTTCTTT.

The count of this clone is one. J is TRBJ1-2 and V is TRBV2; tentative D call: TRBD1 (5 bases). The CDR3 extends over 13 amino acids. The germline V gene encodes CDR1 SNHLY and CDR2 FYNNEI. V lost 4 bases and J 4 bases, leaving 10 bases between the germline ends. The CDR3 nucleotides are TGTGCCAGCAGTGTTGGACAAAGCTATGGCTACACCTTC. Its protein is CASSVGQSYGYTF.

The chain links TRBV5-1 to TRBJ2-7; D might be TRBD2 (6 bases). The CDR3 spans 16 residues. CDR1 SGHRS and CDR2 YFSETQ come from the germline V gene. V shed 0 bases and J shed 5 bases, with 18 bases lying between them. The DNA of the CDR3 is TGCGCCAGCAGCTTGGGAGCGGGCAGCCCTCGAAACGAGCAGTACTTC. Translated, it gives CASSLGAGSPRNEQYF. The variable domain in full, with the rest retrieved from reference TRBV5-1 and TRBJ2-7, is KAGVTQTPRYLIKTRGQQVTLSCSPISGHRSVSWYQQTPGQGLQFLFEYFSETQRNKGNFPGRFSGRQFSNSRSEMNVSTLELGDSALYLCASSLGAGSPRNEQYFGPGTRLTVT.

V usage is TRBV18 and J usage is TRBJ1-1; D perhaps matches TRBD1 (5 bases). There are 16 residues in the CDR3. Between the trimmed V and J ends, which lost 3 bases and 5 bases, there was a span of 19 bases. Per the germline V gene, CDR1 is KGHSH and CDR2 is LQKENI. The CDR3 coding sequence is TGTGCCAGCTCACCCTCCGAGGGAGGCGGGGGGACTGAAGCTTTCTTT. Residues: CASSPSEGGGGTEAFF. Full variable domain (remainder filled in from reference TRBV18 and TRBJ1-1): NAGVMQNPRHLVRRRGQEARLRCSPMKGHSHVYWYRQLPEEGLKFMVYLQKENIIDESGMPKERFSAEFPKEGPSILRIQQVVRGDSAAYFCASSPSEGGGGTEAFFGQGTRLTVV.

In this sample, this clone turned up a few times. The rearrangement joins TRBV6-5 to TRBJ2-1, with D possibly being TRBD1 (5 bases). Germline lookup yields CDR1 MNHEY and CDR2 SVGAGI. The CDR3 sequence is 11 residues long. V lost 4 bases and J 11 bases, leaving 9 bases between the germline ends. The CDR3 sequence is CASSSGSKQFF. CDR3 bases: TGTGCCAGCAGTTCAGGGTCCAAGCAGTTCTTC.

This chain uses TRBV6-1 with TRBJ2-1; D is perhaps TRBD2 (6 bases). Trimming took 0 bases from V and 9 from J, leaving 9 bases between them. The CDR3 runs 13 residues. CDR1 MNHNS and CDR2 SASEGT come from the germline V gene. For the CDR3, the DNA is TGTGCCAGCAGTGAAGCGCTGGGAGGTGAGCAGTTCTTC. Its protein product is CASSEALGGEQFF.

This chain links TRBV7-2 with TRBJ2-1; TRBD2 matches 8 bases. Trimming took 4 bases from V and 7 from J; bases not matched to a gene: 9. Per germline, CDR1 SGHTA and CDR2 FQGNSA. The CDR3 length is 15 residues. The DNA for the CDR3 is TGTGCCAGCAGCTCCCCGGGAGGGCTAATGAATGAGCAGTTCTTC. Amino acid sequence: CASSSPGGLMNEQFF.

The V gene is TRBV12-3 or TRBV12-4, the J gene TRBJ2-2; 8 nucleotides match TRBD2. The V and J ends lost 8 bases and 4 bases, in that order; junction bases with no gene match: 3. The CDR3 consists of 13 residues. The CDR3 DNA reads as TGTGCCAGCCGGGGGGGGAGCACCGGGGAGCTGTTTTTT. Translation gives CASRGGSTGELFF.

The V and J genes are TRBV10-3 and TRBJ1-2; D not resolved. This CDR3 has 13 amino acids. V lost 4 bases, J lost 5 bases, and 11 bases lay in between. Germline values: CDR1 ENHRY, CDR2 SYGVKD. The DNA of the CDR3 is TGTGCCATCAGTGTATCTCCCAGGTATGGCTACACCTTC. Translating gives CAISVSPRYGYTF.

Regarding this clone: Other DNA variants within this sample encode the same CDR3. The chain has TRBV5-4 and TRBJ1-2; D might be TRBD1 (5 bases). CDR3 length equals 13 residues. Trimming cost V 4 bases and J 2 bases, with 9 bases left between them. The germline V gene has CDR1 SGHNT and CDR2 YYREEE (reference sequence). CDR3: CASSPDSNYGYTF. In DNA form, the CDR3 reads TGTGCCAGCAGCCCCGACAGCAACTATGGCTACACCTTC.

This clone showed up just a few times. This chain joins TRBV7-9 and TRBJ1-2; no reliable D call. Germline values: CDR1 SEHNR, CDR2 FQNEAQ (reference sequence). CDR3 length equals 13 residues. Trimming removed 8 bases at V and 8 bases at J, with 18 bases between. DNA of the CDR3: TGTGCCAGCCTATCGGACTTCCTTCAGGGCTACACCTTC. Its protein is CASLSDFLQGYTF.

This clone occurred once. The chain couples TRBV18 to TRBJ1-1; D is uncertain. Trimming took off 0 bases at V and 5 bases at J, with 7 bases between the two ends. The CDR3 totals 13 residues. Germline lookup yields CDR1 KGHSH and CDR2 LQKENI. The CDR3 protein is CASSPPEGTEAFF. The CDR3 region has the DNA TGTGCCAGCTCACCACCCGAGGGAACTGAAGCTTTCTTT.

The rearrangement joins TRBV5-1 to TRBJ1-1, with D possibly TRBD1 on 6 matching bases. V lost 6 bases and J lost 5, with 20 bases in between. CDR1 is SGHRS and CDR2 is YFSETQ in the germline V gene. The CDR3 length is 15 residues. The CDR3 reads CASTRGGSGETEAFF. CDR3 in DNA: TGCGCCAGCACCCGAGGGGGTTCAGGTGAAACTGAAGCTTTCTTT. Supplemented by reference TRBV5-1 and TRBJ1-1, the full variable domain reads KAGVTQTPRYLIKTRGQQVTLSCSPISGHRSVSWYQQTPGQGLQFLFEYFSETQRNKGNFPGRFSGRQFSNSRSEMNVSTLELGDSALYLCASTRGGSGETEAFFGQGTRLTVV.

This clone was seen a few times. The chain employs TRBV7-9 and TRBJ2-7; TRBD2 is a possible D gene (5 bases). The germline V gene has CDR1 SEHNR and CDR2 FQNEAQ (reference sequence). The ends were cut back, 4 bases at V and 2 bases at J, with 18 bases in the middle. This CDR3 has 16 amino acids. The CDR3 reads CASSSARRTGAYEQYF. CDR3 DNA sequence: TGTGCCAGCAGCTCCGCTAGACGGACTGGGGCCTACGAGCAGTACTTC.

This sequence joins TRBV4-3 and TRBJ1-1; 7 positions match TRBD1. Germline V gene sequence: CDR1 LGHNA, CDR2 YSLEER. Unmatched junction bases numbered 12, after V lost 4 bases and J lost 4 bases. The CDR3 totals 16 residues. The CDR3 here is CASSRQGDNRGTEAFF. In DNA form, the CDR3 reads TGCGCCAGCAGCCGACAGGGAGATAACCGGGGCACTGAAGCTTTCTTT.

V is TRBV7-9 and J is TRBJ1-5, with D uncertain. V was trimmed by 3 bases and J by 4 bases, leaving 7 bases between them. The CDR3 is 13 residues long. Germline V gene lookup returns CDR1 SEHNR and CDR2 FQNEAQ (reference sequence). CDR3 nucleotides: TGTGCCAGCAGCTTGCGCGTGAATCAGCCCCAGCATTTT. Translating it yields CASSLRVNQPQHF.